Below, 8 T cell receptor beta chains from the same sample are listed, as sequenced in a study of blood T cell repertoires in COVID-19. Here immunoSEQ multiplex PCR was the method, and the copy in TCRdb shows in-frame clones only, minus some. Of a few hundred thousand clones in the sample, 85% to 90% were seen once. The sequenced sample consisted of PBMCs or T cells enriched from blood (not recorded which). These receptors were taken from a woman aged 45-65 years with acute COVID-19.

The gene calls are TRBV6-4 and TRBJ2-7, with 8 nucleotides matching TRBD2. The CDR3 runs 17 residues. V shed 3 bases, J shed 6 bases, and the junction held 16 bases outside the gene matches. Germline-derived CDR1 and CDR2 are MRHNA and SNTAGT. CDR3 amino acids: CASSEGYVCGRPLEQYF. In DNA form, the CDR3 reads TGTGCCAGCAGTGAAGGCTATGTCTGCGGGAGGCCCCTCGAGCAGTACTTC.

This clone occurred once. V gene TRBV6-5 combines with J gene TRBJ1-5, with D perhaps TRBD1 (6 bases). The CDR3 length is 15 residues. The V and J ends lost 6 bases and 0 bases respectively, with 12 bases between them. Germline V gene sequence: CDR1 MNHEY, CDR2 SVGAGI. In DNA form, the CDR3 reads TGTGCCAGCAGCCTAGACAGGAGTAGCAATCAGCCCCAGCATTTT. This translates into CASSLDRSSNQPQHF.

This chain connects TRBV4-1 to TRBJ1-1; D gene uncertain. Trimming removed 4 bases from V and 1 base from J, with 19 bases in between. Looked up from germline, CDR1 is MGHRA and CDR2 is YSYEKL. The CDR3 totals 17 residues. The CDR3 loop is CASSRAGPGSPNTEAFF. Here the CDR3 DNA reads TGCGCCAGCAGCCGAGCGGGCCCGGGGTCCCCGAACACTGAAGCTTTCTTT.

The chain recombines TRBV18 with TRBJ1-6; unclear D gene. V was pared by 0 bases and J by 7 bases, with 10 bases between. The CDR3 extends over 15 amino acids. Germline V lookup: CDR1 KGHSH, CDR2 LQKENI. Written as DNA, the CDR3 is TGTGCCAGCTCACCACCGGAGGGAGGGAATTCACCCCTCCACTTT. Amino acid sequence: CASSPPEGGNSPLHF.

V is TRBV23-1 and J is TRBJ1-5; TRBD1 agrees at 7 bases. TRBV23-1 is labeled an ORF, and its function is uncertain. This CDR3 contains 14 residues. J lost 2 bases, V lost 11 bases, and 9 bases had no gene match. The CDR3 sequence is CAVTGVSCNQPQHF. Written as DNA, the CDR3 is TGCGCCGTAACAGGGGTTAGTTGCAATCAGCCCCAGCATTTT.

The rearrangement uses TRBV7-2 and TRBJ2-5, with 10 bases aligning to TRBD2. This CDR3 is built from 17 residues. The junction had 13 bases not matched to a gene; V was cut back by 5 bases and J by 4 bases. The V gene's germline CDR1 is SGHTA and CDR2 FQGNSA. The CDR3 sequence: CASSPRRASGRGETQYF. CDR3 DNA sequence: TGTGCCAGCAGCCCAAGGCGGGCTAGCGGGAGAGGAGAGACCCAGTACTTC.

This clone was detected a few times. The chain recombines TRBV23-1 with TRBJ2-1; 7 bases fit TRBD2. TRBV23-1 is sorted into the ORF group, with uncertain function. The trim removed 1 base at V and 4 bases at J, leaving 7 bases unmatched. The CDR3 sequence is 16 residues long. The CDR3 DNA reads TGCGCCAGCAGTCAATGGCGGGGGAGGTTATACAATGAGCAGTTCTTC. Protein: CASSQWRGRLYNEQFF.

The chain is built from TRBV12-3 or TRBV12-4 and TRBJ2-7, with a tentative D call TRBD2 (7 bases). The CDR3 contains 13 residues. Trimming shortened V by 5 bases and J by 3 bases, and 11 bases separated the two germline ends. The CDR3 DNA reads as TGTGCCAGCAGTAGCGGGACAAGCTACGAGCAGTACTTC. Translation gives CASSSGTSYEQYF.